The clone carrying this TCR beta chain was recorded a few times. The sequencing template was cDNA reverse transcribed from extracted RNA. Using immunoSEQ multiplex PCR, the repertoire was profiled, and TCRdb retains in-frame clones only, with some absent. The sample holds about 69,000 clones; approximately 60% are singletons and the top ten take roughly 15%. This entry comes from a study of CD8+ T cells in alopecia areata. Trimming left V 7 bases short and J 2 bases short, with 11 bases between. Germline V gene data show CDR1 as SNHLY and CDR2 as FYNNEI. This CDR3 has 13 amino acids. The chain has TRBV2 and TRBJ1-2; D is unclear. This TCR came from a human donor with alopecia areata. The starting material was CD8+ T cells sorted from blood, obtained at week 0. The CDR3 sequence is CASTPVANYGYTF. CDR3 in DNA: TGTGCCAGCACCCCGGTTGCAAACTATGGCTACACCTTC.